This paragraph covers one TCR beta chain sequence. Its antigen is as yet unknown. This CDR3 has 16 amino acids. Germline V gives CDR1 SGHVS, CDR2 FQNEAQ. V was shortened by 0 bases and J by 0 bases, with 10 bases between the two germline ends. A second PCR of about 6 to 11 cycles used a sample-barcoded 5' primer and a J-beta primer mix. Each TCR beta cDNA got a 12-nucleotide random molecular identifier. In TCRdb, the 5' RACE reads were re-called with MiXCR into one record per CDR3 protein. The sample records about 1.4 million distinct CDR3 sequences, approximately 63% being singletons. This sample is drawn from a study of blood T cells in healthy people across ages. Study results and limitations: Long-lived donors exceeded aged donors in naive CD4+ cells and diversity. Donor CMV status was unknown, possibly confounding expanded clonotype changes. Naive and antigen-experienced cells were not separated, limiting conclusive comparison.

Sequencing was done on a sample of blood. The origin of this receptor is a man aged 18 to 30 in good health. The rearrangement joins TRBV7-8 to TRBJ2-3; perhaps TRBD2 as D (6 bases). The CDR3 spells CASSLAAGFSTDTQYF. Here the CDR3 DNA reads TGTGCCAGCAGCTTAGCGGCGGGGTTTAGCACAGATACGCAGTATTTT.